This T cell receptor (beta chain) was captured by sequencing in a study of cytomegalovirus exposure and HLA in healthy donors (dated by TCRdb to about 2017). General notes on the study: In an earlier analysis of under 750 of the donors, about 260 Gb of sequence data and some 100 million unique TCR beta sequences from some 170 million T cells were reported. Among around 400 genotyped donors of the cohort, an average of roughly 230,000 unique TCR beta nucleotide sequences was sequenced per donor, of which roughly 17% were non-productive. The study aimed to test whether cataloging public T cell receptors could reveal signatures of past pathogen exposure. In a later genetic analysis, genome-wide SNP genotypes for 398 of the 666 donors were used, and that subset was treated as a discovery cohort. Rather than using new phenotypic data, the later analysis identified candidate immune exposures from TCR beta sequences and from how often those sequences occurred across donors. The number of typed donors differed by locus: about 620-640 for A, B, C, DRB1 and DQB1; some 500 for DQA1; 606 for DPA1; and around 450 for DPB1. HLA typing included class I and class II loci at four-digit resolution. In a later analysis, previously published TCR beta repertoires from some 640 donors were re-analyzed and high-resolution HLA genotyping was added so that TCR occurrence patterns could be studied. The T cell repertoires of 666 subjects were profiled by immunosequencing and related to cytomegalovirus serostatus. All discovery cohort repertoires had been generated on a single sequencing platform. The genetic ancestry cluster associated with self-reported Caucasian donors included about 84% of the 398 genotyped donors. An early release that covered 500 to 800 HLA-typed donors contained about 300 gigabases of sequencing data and tens of millions of unique TCR sequences. Alongside the repertoire data, information on donor age, sex, ethnicity and CMV serostatus was compiled. High-throughput TCR immunosequencing, statistical association of individual TCRs with disease status, and machine learning were combined to predict cytomegalovirus infection status. Roughly 5 DR-DQ haplotypes were handled as single units for association and clustering because linkage in the cohort was strong. A separate validation cohort of roughly 130 different subjects was used in addition to the roughly 720-subject first cohort. In an earlier analysis of roughly 540 of the donors, high-throughput TCR beta sequencing was used to judge whether each TCR beta V gene segment behaved as functional or pseudogenic.

With regard to this clone: The specificity of this receptor is unknown. Base-call qualities are not available, and no considerably larger clone is one nucleotide away.

In total, over 600 healthy bone marrow donors made up the cohort. All cohort members were sampled while nominally healthy, although unrecorded immune exposures were likely present. The donor was CMV seronegative and belonged to the group of roughly 330 seronegative cohort members. A peripheral blood sample was collected from each donor, and TCR beta sequencing was performed on peripheral blood mononuclear cells. The Qiagen DNeasy Blood Extraction Kit was used to extract genomic DNA from the blood cell samples. The research as a whole found: Most CMV-associated TCR beta chains appeared to be HLA-restricted in a later analysis, and the HLA associations seemed to be driven largely by CMV exposure. A later analysis associated around 16,000 TCR beta sequences with specific HLA alleles at a false discovery rate of 0.05. The classifier was reported to diagnose cytomegalovirus status with high specificity and sensitivity in both the original and validation cohorts. According to a later analysis, TCR association rates differed among HLA loci, with DRB1 alleles showing the most associated TCRs and HLA-C alleles showing the fewest. Broadly in line with IMGT annotations, most TCR beta V segments showed up in productive rearrangements about 90% or about 30% of the time in an earlier analysis of 587 of the donors. A further reported finding was that TCR beta sequences accurately predicted the HLA-A and HLA-B alleles for most subjects in the first cohort. Immune exposure information for the cohort was limited to CMV serostatus. A later analysis reported that several top co-occurrence clusters appeared linked to parvovirus B19, influenza, CMV and Epstein-Barr virus. HLA typing was unavailable for some donors at each locus, so association tests used only the typed subset. Most TCR sequences were seen in very few donors, while some public TCRs were found in many individuals. In vitro tests confirmed that a few of the cytomegalovirus-associated TCR beta chains recognize cytomegalovirus antigens. An association between a missense DCLRE1C variant and V-gene and J-gene trimming of TCR beta chains was found in a later genetic analysis and replicated in an independent cohort. A cluster of highly shared sequence variants was judged likely to represent a technical artifact of the sequencing pipeline. About 17 rarely observed V segments, including chromosome 9 orphons, were excluded from the earlier analysis of about 500 of the donors because counts were too low. A later genetic analysis reported fewer N-insertions in productive TCRs among donors in an Asian-associated ancestry cluster than the roughly 670-donor mean. According to the authors, the approach could potentially be generalized to other disease states and immunological phenotypes. Linkage disequilibrium might explain the correlated functional status among segregating V segments, but an unknown experimental factor could not be ruled out. A total of some 180 TCR beta chains were listed by the study as associated with cytomegalovirus. When HLA alleles, especially DR and DQ, strongly co-occurred, attributing TCR associations to individual alleles was difficult. The cohort was sequenced for TCR beta chains only, and without alpha or paired-chain data the features that could be detected were limited. Compared with equally common non-associated chains, HLA-associated TCR beta chains in a later analysis were more clonally expanded and had lower generation probabilities. Sequencing depth was assumed to be roughly uniform across donors in the presence/absence analyses, though that assumption may not hold.

The library was produced with the immunoSEQ multiplex PCR assay. A mixture of 60 forward primers for TCR Vbeta segments and 13 reverse primers for TCR Jbeta segments was used in the multiplex PCR. A multiplex PCR assay on genomic DNA amplified the CDR3 region of rearranged TCR beta genes. On the Illumina HiSeq System, the amplified TCR beta libraries were sequenced as 87-base-pair reads. Per the authors' processing: Across the roughly 700 repertoires, a later analysis counted 78 million or so unique TCR beta chains, roughly 11 million of which were shared by at least two donors. Raw reads were error-corrected and collapsed into unique sequences with a nearest-neighbor algorithm that merged closely related sequences to remove PCR and sequencing errors. Alignment of CDR3 sequences to IMGT reference sequences was used to assign V, D and J gene segments. For a sequence to be retained, a match of at least six nucleotides was required to both a V gene segment and a J gene segment. A rearrangement counted as productive if the CDR3 had no stop codons and remained in frame with V and J, and every other rearrangement counted as non-productive. CDR3 was defined according to IMGT convention as the region running from the second conserved V-encoded cysteine to the conserved J-encoded phenylalanine. Sequences without an unambiguous match to a single V gene segment were excluded from the earlier analysis of approximately 560 of the donors. An earlier analysis of 587 of the donors classified V segments as functional when productive rearrangements were above 56.7% and as segregating when the standard deviation between donors was above 5%. A statistical classification framework was built for diagnosing cytomegalovirus status from the catalog of TCR beta chain sequences. In a later analysis, V and J genes were assigned by comparing TCR nucleotide sequences against IMGT/GENE-DB human TR gene sequences. In a later analysis, CDR3 sequences and most-parsimonious VDJ recombination scenarios were assigned using the TCRdist pipeline. A later analysis defined each TCR beta chain by its CDR3 amino acid sequence plus V-gene family, and excluded reads lacking a unique V-gene family. To address suspected cross-contamination and a sequencing artifact, a later analysis removed roughly 640 highly shared, low-generation-probability nucleotide sequences. In a later analysis, a clonal expansion index was calculated for each public chain from normalized within-repertoire ranks of inferred template counts. In a later analysis, generation probabilities were computed using a VDJ recombination model fitted to out-of-frame rearrangements, and the results were checked against IGoR. A later analysis scored TCR-TCR, TCR-HLA and TCR-CMV co-occurrence with hypergeometric tests, applying a repertoire-size bias correction to TCR pairs. False discovery rates were estimated in a later analysis by permuting HLA or CMV assignments 20 times. A later analysis grouped co-occurring TCRs with DBSCAN, adding TCRdist sequence similarity when clustering within HLA-allele-positive subsets. For co-occurrence clustering, repertoires with fewer than 30,000 or more than 120,000 public chains were excluded, along with five or six repertoires with anomalous nucleotide sharing. Drawn from immuneACCESS, this table holds only the in-frame rearrangements with V and J called that TCRdb kept. Clones are partly lost; checked studies trace under half to an unresolved V gene and leave the rest unexplained. That table gives V, J and clone size, and the DNA gave D and trimming. For this sample there are about 130,000 clones; about 81% appear just once. Jointly, the top ten make up around 1% of the sample.

Material for sequencing was PBMCs. The clonotype comes from a woman aged 25 to 39 in good health and CMV-seronegative.

CDR3 reads: CASSSHGQGNYGYTF. The DNA sequence reads TGCGCCAGCAGCTCTCACGGACAGGGGAACTATGGCTACACCTTC. In this chain, TRBV4-1 is recombined with TRBJ1-2; 9 middle bases align to TRBD1. CDR1 MGHRA and CDR2 YSYEKL were looked up in the germline V gene. The cysteine opens and the phenylalanine closes a CDR3 of 15 amino acids. Only the CDR3 region is kept as DNA, spanning 45 bases read in frame from base 1. Trimming accounts for 5 bases at V and 2 bases at J, while the number of junction bases matched to no gene is 6.